This T cell receptor (beta chain) was retrieved from a study of blood T cell repertoires in COVID-19. The wider study: Some COVID-19 samples were acute and others convalescent; all came from the United States, Italy and Spain. T cells, B-cell-depleted T cells, or PBMCs provided the cDNA or gDNA that served as material.

As handled by the study authors: Reference gene primer amplification gave nucleated cell count estimates. Profiling relied on immunoSEQ multiplex PCR, and the TCRdb table lists in-frame clones only, not all of them. The D gene and trimming were derived from the DNA, and the V and J assignments and clone size from that table. The sample holds around 250,000 clones, about 82% seen once. The sample was peripheral blood. This receptor was obtained from a man older than 75 with acute or convalescent COVID-19.

In DNA form, the CDR3 reads TGTGCCAGCAGTTACTCGAGGACTAACTCCTACGAGCAGTACTTC. Its protein is CASSYSRTNSYEQYF. This chain joins TRBV6-6 and TRBJ2-7; D possibly corresponds to TRBD2 (6 bases). CDR1 and CDR2 (germline): MNHNY, SVGAGI (reference sequence). Trimming pared 0 bases from V and 0 bases from J, leaving 9 bases between. There are 15 residues in the CDR3.